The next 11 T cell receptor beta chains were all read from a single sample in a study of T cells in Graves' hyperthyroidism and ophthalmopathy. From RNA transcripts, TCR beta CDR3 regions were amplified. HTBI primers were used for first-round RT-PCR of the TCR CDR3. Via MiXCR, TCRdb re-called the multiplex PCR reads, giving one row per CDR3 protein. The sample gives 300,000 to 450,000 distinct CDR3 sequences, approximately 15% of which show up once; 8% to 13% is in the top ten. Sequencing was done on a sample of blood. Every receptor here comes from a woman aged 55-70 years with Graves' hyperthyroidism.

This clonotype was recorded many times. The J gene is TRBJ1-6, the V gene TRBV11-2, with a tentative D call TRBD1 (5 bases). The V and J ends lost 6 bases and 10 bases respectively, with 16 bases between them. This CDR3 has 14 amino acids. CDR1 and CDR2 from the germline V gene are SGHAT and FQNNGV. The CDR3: CASSTDRRRSPLHF. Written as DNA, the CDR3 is TGTGCCAGCAGTACTGACAGACGTCGATCACCCCTCCACTTT. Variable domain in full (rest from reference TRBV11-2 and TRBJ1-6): EAGVAQSPRYKIIEKRQSVAFWCNPISGHATLYWYQQILGQGPKLLIQFQNNGVVDDSQLPKDRFSAERLKGVDSTLKIQPAKLEDSAVYLCASSTDRRRSPLHFGNGTRLTVT.

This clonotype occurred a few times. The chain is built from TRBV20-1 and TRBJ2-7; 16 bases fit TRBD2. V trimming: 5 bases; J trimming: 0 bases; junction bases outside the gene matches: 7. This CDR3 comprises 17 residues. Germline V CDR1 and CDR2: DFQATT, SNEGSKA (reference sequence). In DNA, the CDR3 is TGCAGTGCTCCCGGGACTAGCGGGAGGGCACCCTCCTACGAGCAGTACTTC. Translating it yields CSAPGTSGRAPSYEQYF.

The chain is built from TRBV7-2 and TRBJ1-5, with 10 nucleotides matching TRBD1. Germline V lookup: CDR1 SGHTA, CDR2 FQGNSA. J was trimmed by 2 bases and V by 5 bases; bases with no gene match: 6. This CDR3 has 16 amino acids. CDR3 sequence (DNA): TGTGCCAGCAGCGTCAGGGGGACAGGGGGCAATCAGCCCCAGCATTTT. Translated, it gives CASSVRGTGGNQPQHF.

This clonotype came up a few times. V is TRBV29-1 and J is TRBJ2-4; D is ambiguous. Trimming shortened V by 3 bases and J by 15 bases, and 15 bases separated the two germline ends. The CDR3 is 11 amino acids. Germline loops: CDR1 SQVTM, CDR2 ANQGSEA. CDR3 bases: TGCAGCGTTGAGGAGTGGCCGAGTTTGTACTTC. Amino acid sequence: CSVEEWPSLYF.

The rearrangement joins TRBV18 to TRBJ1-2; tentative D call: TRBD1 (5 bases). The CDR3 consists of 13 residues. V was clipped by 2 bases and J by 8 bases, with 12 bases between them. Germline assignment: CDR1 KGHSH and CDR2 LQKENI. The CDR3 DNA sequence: TGTGCCAGCTCACCAGGGCAGGGTGCGGGCTACACCTTC. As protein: CASSPGQGAGYTF.

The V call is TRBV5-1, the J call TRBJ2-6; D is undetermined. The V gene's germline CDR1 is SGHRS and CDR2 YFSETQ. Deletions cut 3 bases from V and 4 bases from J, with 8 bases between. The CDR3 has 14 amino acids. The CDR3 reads CASSSVMGANVLTF. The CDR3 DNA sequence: TGCGCCAGCAGCTCAGTCATGGGGGCCAACGTCCTGACTTTC. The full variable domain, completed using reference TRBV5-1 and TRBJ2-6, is KAGVTQTPRYLIKTRGQQVTLSCSPISGHRSVSWYQQTPGQGLQFLFEYFSETQRNKGNFPGRFSGRQFSNSRSEMNVSTLELGDSALYLCASSSVMGANVLTFGAGSRLTVL.

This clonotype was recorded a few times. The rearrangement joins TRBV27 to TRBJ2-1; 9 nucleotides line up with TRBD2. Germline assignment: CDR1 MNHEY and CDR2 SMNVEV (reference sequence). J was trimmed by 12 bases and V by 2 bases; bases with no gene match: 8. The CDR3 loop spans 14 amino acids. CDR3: CASSLSWREGGQFF. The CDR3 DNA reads TGTGCCAGCAGTTTAAGCTGGCGGGAGGGCGGGCAGTTCTTC.

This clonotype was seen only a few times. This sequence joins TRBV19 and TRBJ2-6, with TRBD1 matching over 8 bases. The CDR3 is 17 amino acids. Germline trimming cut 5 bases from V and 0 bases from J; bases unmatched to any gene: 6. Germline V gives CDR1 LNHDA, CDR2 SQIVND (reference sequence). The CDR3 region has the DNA TGTGCCAGTAGTTCAGGACAGGGTGGCTCTGGGGCCAACGTCCTGACTTTC. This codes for CASSSGQGGSGANVLTF.

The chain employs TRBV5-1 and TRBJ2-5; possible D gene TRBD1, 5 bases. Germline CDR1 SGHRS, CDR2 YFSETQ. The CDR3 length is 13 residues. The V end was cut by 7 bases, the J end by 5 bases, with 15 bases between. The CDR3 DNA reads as TGCGCCAGCGGGGCTCCATCCAGGGAGACCCAGTACTTC. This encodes CASGAPSRETQYF.

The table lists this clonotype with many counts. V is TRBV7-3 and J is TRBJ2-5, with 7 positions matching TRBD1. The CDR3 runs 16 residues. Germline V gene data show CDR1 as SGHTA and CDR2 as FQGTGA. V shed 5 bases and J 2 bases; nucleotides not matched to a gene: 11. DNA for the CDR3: TGTGCCAGCAGCCCCGGACAGGCCTATCGACAAGAGACCCAGTACTTC. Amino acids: CASSPGQAYRQETQYF.

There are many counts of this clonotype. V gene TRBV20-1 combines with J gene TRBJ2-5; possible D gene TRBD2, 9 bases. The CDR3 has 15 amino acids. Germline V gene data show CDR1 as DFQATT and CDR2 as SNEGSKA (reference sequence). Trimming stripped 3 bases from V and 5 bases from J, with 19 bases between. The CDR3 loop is CSARPSGRTGETQYF. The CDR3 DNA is TGCAGTGCTAGGCCCAGCGGGAGGACAGGGGAGACCCAGTACTTC.